This TCR beta chain was identified during a study of T cells in localized non-small cell lung cancer. The germline V gene has CDR1 ENHRY and CDR2 SYGVKD. CDR3 length: 14 amino acids. Trimming pared 2 bases from V and 5 bases from J, leaving 12 bases between. Overall study results and limits: Adjacent uninvolved lung had the highest clonality, suggesting focused antigen responses. It remains possible that heterogeneity exists, since only one tumor region was sequenced.

This table comes from immunoSEQ multiplex PCR, and its TCRdb copy is limited to in-frame clones, with some not included. The profile shows 30,000 to 35,000 clones, 93% of them singletons. Regarding this clone: As yet, its antigen is unknown.

This chain links TRBV10-3 with TRBJ2-5, with D possibly matching TRBD2 (6 bases). This sequence was found in a female donor of 60 years or more with stage I lung adenocarcinoma. The source was peripheral blood, collected before any cancer treatment. CDR3 sequence: CAISETGDAETQYF. CDR3 nucleotide sequence: TGTGCCATCAGTGAGACGGGGGATGCGGAGACCCAGTACTTC.